A single T cell receptor (beta chain) is shown here with its context. There are 14 residues in the CDR3. Trimming stripped 7 bases from V and 6 bases from J, with 18 bases between. Germline loops: CDR1 MDHEN, CDR2 SYDVKM. Authors' analysis steps: Quantification of nucleated cells was approximated via reference gene primer amplification. TCRdb's table, derived via immunoSEQ multiplex PCR, lists solely in-frame clones and lacks some. V and J calls and clone size are copied from that table; D and trimming were computed from the DNA. The table has fewer than 300,000 clones, roughly 80% seen once. The data were obtained in a study of blood T cell repertoires in COVID-19. Study details: Researchers got acute and convalescent COVID-19 samples from the United States, Italy and Spain. T cells, B-cell-depleted T cells, or PBMCs provided the cDNA or gDNA that served as material.

This chain joins TRBV28 and TRBJ1-1; a weak D match, TRBD1 (5 bases). The receptor was isolated from a woman in her 70s with active or convalescent COVID-19. The specimen was peripheral blood. This chain's CDR3 is CASTPIRAGAEAFF. The CDR3 nucleotides are TGTGCCAGCACACCAATACGGGCGGGGGCTGAAGCTTTCTTT.